The clone carrying this T cell receptor beta chain came up a few times. The protocol was immunoSEQ multiplex PCR, while the TCRdb copy is restricted to in-frame clones and leaves out a portion. The sample consists of about 360,000 clones, roughly 85% of them appearing once. This specimen belongs to a study of cytomegalovirus exposure and HLA in healthy donors. Germline V lookup: CDR1 SNHLY, CDR2 FYNNEI. The germline V and J ends were trimmed by 4 bases and 2 bases, with 8 bases remaining between them. The CDR3 runs to 14 residues. The sequencing sample was made of PBMCs. V and J are TRBV2 and TRBJ2-2; D call uncertain. The clonotype was recovered from a woman under 30 in good health and CMV-seronegative. The CDR3 spells CASSVGTNTGELFF. The DNA for the CDR3 is TGTGCCAGCAGTGTTGGCACCAACACCGGGGAGCTGTTTTTT.